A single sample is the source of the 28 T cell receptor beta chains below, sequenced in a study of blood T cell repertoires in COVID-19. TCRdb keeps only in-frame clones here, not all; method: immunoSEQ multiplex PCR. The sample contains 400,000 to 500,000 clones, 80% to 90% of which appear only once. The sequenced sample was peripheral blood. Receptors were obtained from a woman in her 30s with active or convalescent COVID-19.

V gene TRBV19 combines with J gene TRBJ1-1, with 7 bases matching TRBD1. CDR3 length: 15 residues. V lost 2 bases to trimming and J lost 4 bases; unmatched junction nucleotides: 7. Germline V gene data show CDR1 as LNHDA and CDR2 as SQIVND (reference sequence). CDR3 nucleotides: TGTGCCAGTAGTATACAAGGGGGCGGAGGCACTGAAGCTTTCTTT. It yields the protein CASSIQGGGGTEAFF. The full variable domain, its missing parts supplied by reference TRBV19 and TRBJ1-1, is DGGITQSPKYLFRKEGQNVTLSCEQNLNHDAMYWYRQDPGQGLRLIYYSQIVNDFQKGDIAEGYSVSREKKESFPLTVTSAQKNPTAFYLCASSIQGGGGTEAFFGQGTRLTVV.

The CDR3 DNA follows: TGTGCCAGCAGCGGGGGGTCTCAGGGAAACGAAAAACTGTTTTTT. This encodes CASSGGSQGNEKLFF. The genes are TRBV6-6 and TRBJ1-4, with D perhaps TRBD1 (5 bases). V was trimmed by 6 bases and J by 8 bases, leaving 19 bases between them. Germline V gives CDR1 MNHNY, CDR2 SVGAGI (reference sequence). The CDR3 sequence is 15 residues long.

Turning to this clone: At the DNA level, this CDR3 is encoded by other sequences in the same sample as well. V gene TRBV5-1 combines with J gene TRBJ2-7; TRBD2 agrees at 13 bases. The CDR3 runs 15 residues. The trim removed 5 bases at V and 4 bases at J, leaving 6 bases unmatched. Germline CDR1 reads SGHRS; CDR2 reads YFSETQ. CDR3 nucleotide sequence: TGCGCCAGCAGTTCCGGGACTAGCGGGACTTACGAGCAGTACTTC. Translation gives CASSSGTSGTYEQYF.

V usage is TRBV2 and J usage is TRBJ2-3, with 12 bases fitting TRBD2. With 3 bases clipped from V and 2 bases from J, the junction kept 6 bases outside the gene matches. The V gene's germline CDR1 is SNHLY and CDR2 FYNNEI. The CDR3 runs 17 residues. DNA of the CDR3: TGTGCCAGCAGTGATCCCCGACTAGCGGGAGTCACAGATACGCAGTATTTT. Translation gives CASSDPRLAGVTDTQYF.

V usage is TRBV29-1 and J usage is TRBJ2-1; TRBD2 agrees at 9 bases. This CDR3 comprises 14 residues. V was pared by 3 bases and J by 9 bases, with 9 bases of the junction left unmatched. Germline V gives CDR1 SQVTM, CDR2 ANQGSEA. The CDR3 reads CSVDGLAGTGEQFF. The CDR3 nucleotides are TGCAGCGTTGATGGCCTAGCGGGAACGGGTGAGCAGTTCTTC.

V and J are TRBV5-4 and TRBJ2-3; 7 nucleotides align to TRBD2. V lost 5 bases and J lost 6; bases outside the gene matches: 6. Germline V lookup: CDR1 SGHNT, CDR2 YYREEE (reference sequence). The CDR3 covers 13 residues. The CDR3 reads CASRTTSDDTQYF. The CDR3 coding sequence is TGTGCCAGCAGAACAACTAGCGACGATACGCAGTATTTT.

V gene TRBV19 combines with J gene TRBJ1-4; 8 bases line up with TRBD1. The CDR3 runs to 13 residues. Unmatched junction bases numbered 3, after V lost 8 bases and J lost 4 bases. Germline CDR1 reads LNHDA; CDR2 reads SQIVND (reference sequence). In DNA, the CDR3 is TGTGCCAGTCAGGACAGGGTTAATGAAAAACTGTTTTTT. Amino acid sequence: CASQDRVNEKLFF.

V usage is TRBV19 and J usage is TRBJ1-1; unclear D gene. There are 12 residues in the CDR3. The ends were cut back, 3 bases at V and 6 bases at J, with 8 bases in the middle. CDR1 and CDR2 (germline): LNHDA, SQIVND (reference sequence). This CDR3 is CASSMVSAEAFF. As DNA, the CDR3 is TGTGCCAGTAGTATGGTCAGCGCTGAAGCTTTCTTT.

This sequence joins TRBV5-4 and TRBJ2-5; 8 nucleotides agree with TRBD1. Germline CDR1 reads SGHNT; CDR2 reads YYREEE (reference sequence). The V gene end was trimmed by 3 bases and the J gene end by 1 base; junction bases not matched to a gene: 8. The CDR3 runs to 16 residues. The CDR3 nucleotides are TGTGCCAGCAGCTCCGGACAGGGCGAGATCCAAGAGACCCAGTACTTC. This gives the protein CASSSGQGEIQETQYF.

CDR3 amino acids: CASSGGLSGANVLTF. CDR3 DNA: TGCGCCAGCAGCGGGGGACTCTCTGGGGCCAACGTCCTGACTTTC. The chain carries TRBV5-1 and TRBJ2-6; tentatively, D is TRBD2 (6 bases). V lost 4 bases, J lost 0 bases, and 8 bases lay in between. Germline CDR1 and CDR2: SGHRS and YFSETQ. This CDR3 comprises 15 residues.

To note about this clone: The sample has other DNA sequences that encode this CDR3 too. The CDR3 reads CASSEGLAGETQYF. The CDR3 DNA is TGTGCCAGCAGTGAGGGACTAGCGGGAGAGACCCAGTACTTC. The chain recombines TRBV2 with TRBJ2-5; TRBD2 matches at 12 bases. CDR3 length: 14 residues. The germline V gene encodes CDR1 SNHLY and CDR2 FYNNEI. With 3 bases clipped from V and 4 bases from J, the junction kept 0 bases outside the gene matches.

DNA of the CDR3: TGTGCCAGCAGTACCTTAGAGGGTGAAGCTTTCTTT. This gives the protein CASSTLEGEAFF. The chain employs TRBV6-5 and TRBJ1-1; D not resolved. The length of the CDR3 is 12 residues. Trimming took 5 bases from V and 7 from J, leaving 11 bases between them. Germline CDR1 reads MNHEY; CDR2 reads SVGAGI.

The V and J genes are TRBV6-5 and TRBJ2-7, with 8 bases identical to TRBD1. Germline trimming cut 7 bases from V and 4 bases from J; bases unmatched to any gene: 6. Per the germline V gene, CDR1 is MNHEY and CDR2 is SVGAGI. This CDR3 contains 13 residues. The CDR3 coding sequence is TGTGCCAGCAACGACAGGGGTGGGTACGAGCAGTACTTC. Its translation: CASNDRGGYEQYF.

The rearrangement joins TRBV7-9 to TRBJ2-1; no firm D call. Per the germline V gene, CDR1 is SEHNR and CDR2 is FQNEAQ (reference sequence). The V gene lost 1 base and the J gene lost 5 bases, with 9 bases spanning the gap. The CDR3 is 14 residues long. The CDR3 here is CASSLGRQDNEQFF. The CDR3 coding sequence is TGTGCCAGCAGCTTAGGCAGGCAGGACAATGAGCAGTTCTTC.

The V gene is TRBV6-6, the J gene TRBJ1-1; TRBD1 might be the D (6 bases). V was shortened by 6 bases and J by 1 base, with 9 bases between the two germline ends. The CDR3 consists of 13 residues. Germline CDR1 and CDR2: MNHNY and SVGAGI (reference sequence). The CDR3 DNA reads TGTGCCAGCAGCCGGGGACAGAACACTGAAGCTTTCTTT. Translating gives CASSRGQNTEAFF.

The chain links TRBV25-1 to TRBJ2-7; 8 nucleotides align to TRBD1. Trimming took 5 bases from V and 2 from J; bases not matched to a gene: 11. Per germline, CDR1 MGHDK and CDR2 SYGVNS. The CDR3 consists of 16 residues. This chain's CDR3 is CASSNLEQGVAYEQYF. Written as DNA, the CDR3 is TGTGCCAGCAGTAACCTTGAACAGGGGGTGGCCTACGAGCAGTACTTC.

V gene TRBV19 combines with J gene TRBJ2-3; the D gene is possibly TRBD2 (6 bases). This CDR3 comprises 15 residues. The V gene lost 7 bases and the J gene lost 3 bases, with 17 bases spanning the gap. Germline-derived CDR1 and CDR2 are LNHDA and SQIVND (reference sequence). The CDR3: CASTPGGLGTDTQYF. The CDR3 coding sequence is TGTGCCAGTACCCCTGGAGGGTTGGGGACAGATACGCAGTATTTT.

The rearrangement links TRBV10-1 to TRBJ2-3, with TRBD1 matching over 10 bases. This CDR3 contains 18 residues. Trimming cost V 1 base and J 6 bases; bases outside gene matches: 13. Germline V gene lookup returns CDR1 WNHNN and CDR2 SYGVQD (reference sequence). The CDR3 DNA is TGCGCCAGCAGTGAGTTGAGTGAGTGGGGACAGGGGATGGATACGCAGTATTTT. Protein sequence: CASSELSEWGQGMDTQYF.

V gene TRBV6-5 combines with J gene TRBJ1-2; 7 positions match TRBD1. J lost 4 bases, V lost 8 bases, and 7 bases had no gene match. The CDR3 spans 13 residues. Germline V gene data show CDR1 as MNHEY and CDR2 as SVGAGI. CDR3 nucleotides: TGTGCCAGCCGAAGGGGGCAAGGCTATGGCTACACCTTC. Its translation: CASRRGQGYGYTF.

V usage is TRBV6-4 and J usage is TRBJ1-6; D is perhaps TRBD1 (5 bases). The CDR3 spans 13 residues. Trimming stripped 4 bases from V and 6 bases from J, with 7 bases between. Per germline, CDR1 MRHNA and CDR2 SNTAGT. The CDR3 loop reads CASSGQPNSPLHF. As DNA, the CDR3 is TGTGCCAGCAGTGGACAGCCTAATTCACCCCTCCACTTT.

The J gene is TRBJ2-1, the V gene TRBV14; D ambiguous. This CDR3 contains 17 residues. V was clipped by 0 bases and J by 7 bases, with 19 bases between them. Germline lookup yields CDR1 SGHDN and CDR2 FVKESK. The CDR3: CASSQDRKLLQPNEQFF. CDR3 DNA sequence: TGTGCCAGCAGCCAAGATCGTAAGCTTCTCCAACCGAATGAGCAGTTCTTC.

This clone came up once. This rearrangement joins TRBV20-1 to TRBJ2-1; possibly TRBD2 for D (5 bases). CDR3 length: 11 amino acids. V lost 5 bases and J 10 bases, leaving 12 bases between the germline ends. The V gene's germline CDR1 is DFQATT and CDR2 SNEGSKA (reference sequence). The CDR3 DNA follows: TGCAGTGCTGCCAGCGGAGGCGAGCAGTTCTTC. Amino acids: CSAASGGEQFF.

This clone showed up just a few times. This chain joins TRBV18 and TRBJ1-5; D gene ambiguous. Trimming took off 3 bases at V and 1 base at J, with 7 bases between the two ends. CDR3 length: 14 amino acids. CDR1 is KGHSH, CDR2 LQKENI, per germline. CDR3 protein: CASSPGRSNQPQHF. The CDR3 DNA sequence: TGTGCCAGCTCACCTGGTCGGAGCAATCAGCCCCAGCATTTT.

CDR3 coding DNA: TGTGCCAGCAGTTTTAGCGGGAGTGAATCAGATACGCAGTATTTT. This translates into CASSFSGSESDTQYF. This chain uses TRBV13 with TRBJ2-3; 9 positions agree with TRBD2. Germline CDR1 is PRHDT and CDR2 is FYEKMQ (reference sequence). CDR3 length: 15 amino acids. Germline trimming cut 6 bases from V and 4 bases from J; bases unmatched to any gene: 8.

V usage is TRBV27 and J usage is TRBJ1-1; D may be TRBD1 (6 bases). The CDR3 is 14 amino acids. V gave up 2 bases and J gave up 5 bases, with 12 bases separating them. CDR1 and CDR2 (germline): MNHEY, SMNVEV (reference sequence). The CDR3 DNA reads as TGTGCCAGCAGTTTAGGGGGGGGCAGGACTGAAGCTTTCTTT. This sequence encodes CASSLGGGRTEAFF.

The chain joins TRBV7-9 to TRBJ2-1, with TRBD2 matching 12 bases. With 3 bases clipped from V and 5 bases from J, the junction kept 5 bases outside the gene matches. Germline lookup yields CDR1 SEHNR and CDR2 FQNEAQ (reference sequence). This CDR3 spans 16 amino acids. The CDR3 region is CASSFGLAGGDNEQFF. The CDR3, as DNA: TGTGCCAGCAGCTTCGGCCTAGCGGGAGGGGACAATGAGCAGTTCTTC.

This CDR3 reads CASSLGGTGSTEAFF. The CDR3, as DNA: TGTGCCAGCAGCTTAGGTGGGACAGGATCCACTGAAGCTTTCTTT. This chain uses TRBV7-9 with TRBJ1-1; 8 bases agree with TRBD1. V lost 1 base, J lost 4 bases, and 5 bases stayed unmatched. This CDR3 region has 15 residues. CDR1 is SEHNR, CDR2 FQNEAQ, per germline (reference sequence).

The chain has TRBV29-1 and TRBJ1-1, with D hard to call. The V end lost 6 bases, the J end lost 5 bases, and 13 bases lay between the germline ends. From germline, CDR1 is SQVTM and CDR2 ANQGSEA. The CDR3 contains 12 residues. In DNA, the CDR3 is TGCAGCGTCCGGGTGTTGGAGACTGAAGCTTTCTTT. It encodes CSVRVLETEAFF.